The clone carrying this T cell receptor beta chain was seen a few times. This record belongs to a study of T cells in Graves' hyperthyroidism and ophthalmopathy. For the diagnoses, clinical symptoms, serum thyroxine and TRAb, thyroid ultrasound and orbital computed tomography were used. Researchers amplified the TCR beta CDR3 regions from RNA transcripts. HTBI primers were the set used in a first-round RT-PCR of the TCR CDR3. TCRdb redid the calling of the multiplex PCR reads with MiXCR, one entry per CDR3 protein. The repertoire has 550,000 to 600,000 distinct CDR3 sequences, approximately 15% of them found once; the top ten carry about 6.6%. This CDR3 spans 17 amino acids. Germline lookup yields CDR1 SGHRS and CDR2 YFSETQ. The V segment lost 2 bases and the J segment 0 bases; nucleotides outside the gene matches: 8.

The source is a woman aged 18-30 years with Graves' ophthalmopathy. Material for sequencing was blood. The rearrangement joins TRBV5-1 to TRBJ1-3, with TRBD1 matching 7 bases. The chain's CDR3 is CASSFWTGHFSGNTIYF. DNA of the CDR3: TGCGCCAGCAGCTTCTGGACAGGCCATTTCTCTGGAAACACCATATATTTT.